This T cell receptor (beta chain) emerged from a study of shared clonotypes between healthy human individuals. General study points: A few donors showed sharing of roughly 5% of naive CD4 clonotypes.

A split of CD4+ cells into CD45RA+ naive and CD45RA-negative memory subsets was performed. Concerning this clone itself: The antigen is undetermined.

The CDR3 is made up of 15 amino acids. Germline CDR1 and CDR2: SGHRS and YFSETQ. Trimming cost V 0 bases and J 1 base, with 8 bases left between them. Original analysis: ImmunoSEQ only sent back junction sequences with no quality scores, so filtering was done differently. The table came from immunoSEQ multiplex PCR; TCRdb's copy has only in-frame clones and leaves some out. V, J and clone size are those of that table, while D and trimming were read from the DNA. The data show 2 million to 3 million clones, over 85% seen once. The specimen sequenced was naive CD4+ T cells from PBMCs. The subset: CD45RA+ positively selected. The rearrangement links TRBV5-1 to TRBJ1-5; no clear D gene. The TCR comes from a man between 18 and 29 years old in good health. Some clones in this sample may be carry-over from other donors' samples. The CDR3 reads CASSLGFGSNQPQHF. In DNA form, the CDR3 reads TGCGCCAGCAGCTTGGGTTTCGGGAGCAATCAGCCCCAGCATTTT.